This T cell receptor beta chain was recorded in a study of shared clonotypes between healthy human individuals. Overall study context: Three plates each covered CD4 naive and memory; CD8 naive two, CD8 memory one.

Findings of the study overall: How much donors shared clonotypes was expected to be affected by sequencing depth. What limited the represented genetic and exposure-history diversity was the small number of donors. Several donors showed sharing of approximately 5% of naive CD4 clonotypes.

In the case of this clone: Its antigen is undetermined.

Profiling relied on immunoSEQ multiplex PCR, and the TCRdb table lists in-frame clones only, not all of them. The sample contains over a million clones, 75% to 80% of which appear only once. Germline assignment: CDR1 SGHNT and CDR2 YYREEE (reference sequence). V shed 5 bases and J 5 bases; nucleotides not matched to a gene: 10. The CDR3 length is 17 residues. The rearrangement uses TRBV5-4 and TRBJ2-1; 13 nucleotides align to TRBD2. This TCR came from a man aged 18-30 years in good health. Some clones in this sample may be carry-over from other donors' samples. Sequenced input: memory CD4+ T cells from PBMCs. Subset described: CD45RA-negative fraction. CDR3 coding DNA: TGTGCCAGCAGGTCAATGGGACTAGCGGGAAGAGACAATGAGCAGTTCTTC. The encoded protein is CASRSMGLAGRDNEQFF.